The 16 T cell receptor beta chains below were found in one sample sequenced in a study of OX40 agonist ivuxolimab in advanced cancers. TCRdb's table, derived via immunoSEQ multiplex PCR, lists solely in-frame clones and lacks some. Among over 30,000 clones listed, roughly 81% were seen once. The sequences come from CD4+ or CD8+ T cells sorted from blood, collected in a trial of the OX40 agonist ivuxolimab. These receptors were taken from an adult with an advanced solid tumor such as melanoma, head and neck, liver or kidney cancer.

V and J are TRBV4-1 and TRBJ2-5; 12 bases fit TRBD2. The CDR3 length is 16 residues. J gave up 6 bases and V 4 bases, and 9 bases lay outside the gene matches. Per the germline V gene, CDR1 is MGHRA and CDR2 is YSYEKL. This chain's CDR3 is CASSLSSGGGIKTQYF. DNA of the CDR3: TGCGCCAGCAGCCTTTCTAGCGGGGGGGGTATAAAGACCCAGTACTTC.

This clone was seen just once. The chain carries TRBV18 and TRBJ2-7, with D unclear. V dropped 5 bases and J dropped 6 bases, with 14 bases sitting between them. Germline V gene data show CDR1 as KGHSH and CDR2 as LQKENI. This CDR3 is 13 amino acids long. CDR3 DNA sequence: TGTGCCAGCTCAGCACTGGCTGTGGGCGAGCAGTACTTC. Its translation: CASSALAVGEQYF.

This sequence joins TRBV7-2 and TRBJ2-7; the match to TRBD1 covers 10 bases. Trimming removed 4 bases from V and 3 bases from J; junction bases left unmatched: 3. Germline V gene sequence: CDR1 SGHTA, CDR2 FQGNSA. This CDR3 comprises 14 residues. The CDR3 nucleotides are TGTGCCAGCAGCTCACGGGACAGGGGCTACGAGCAGTACTTC. Translating it yields CASSSRDRGYEQYF.

The CDR3 region has the DNA TGTGCCAGCAGCTTATCGGCGGGGTCGGGAGGCTACACCTTC. This sequence encodes CASSLSAGSGGYTF. The genes are TRBV7-3 and TRBJ1-2, with D hard to call. This CDR3 spans 14 amino acids. Germline V lookup: CDR1 SGHTA, CDR2 FQGTGA. Trimming removed 2 bases at V and 8 bases at J, with 15 bases between.

In DNA form, the CDR3 reads TGTGCCAGCAGATTTTACCGGGACTCCGAGTACTTC. Amino acids: CASRFYRDSEYF. The chain carries TRBV2 and TRBJ2-7, with D possibly TRBD2 on 6 matching bases. The CDR3 covers 12 residues. Germline CDR1 reads SNHLY; CDR2 reads FYNNEI. V dropped 6 bases and J dropped 11 bases, with 17 bases sitting between them.

The chain couples TRBV27 to TRBJ2-7, with 8 positions matching TRBD1. The CDR3 spans 15 residues. With V trimmed by 2 bases and J by 5 bases, 8 bases remained unmatched. Germline V gene data show CDR1 as MNHEY and CDR2 as SMNVEV (reference sequence). The CDR3 here is CASSLPGTGIHEQYF. CDR3 in DNA: TGTGCCAGCAGTTTACCCGGGACAGGTATCCACGAGCAGTACTTC.

The rearrangement links TRBV2 to TRBJ2-1; a weak D match, TRBD2 (7 bases). Per the germline V gene, CDR1 is SNHLY and CDR2 is FYNNEI. Trimming took 8 bases from V and 8 from J, leaving 16 bases between them. This CDR3 is 13 amino acids long. CDR3 bases: TGTGCCAGCGCTATTTGGGAGGGGGATGAGCAGTTCTTC. This encodes CASAIWEGDEQFF.

J is TRBJ1-5 and V is TRBV6-5, with D unclear. With 5 bases removed from V and 11 bases from J, the gap between germline ends came to 13 bases. The CDR3 sequence is 12 residues long. The germline CDR1 and CDR2 sequences are MNHEY and SVGAGI. CDR3 nucleotide sequence: TGTGCCAGCAGTGAAAGTACGCCGACCCAGCATTTT. Protein: CASSESTPTQHF.

For the CDR3, the DNA is TGTGCCAGCAGCAGGAGACAGAACTTAAACACCATATATTTT. It encodes CASSRRQNLNTIYF. V and J are TRBV5-4 and TRBJ1-3; TRBD1 might be the D (5 bases). V was shortened by 4 bases and J by 6 bases, with 14 bases between the two germline ends. CDR3 length equals 14 residues. Per the germline V gene, CDR1 is SGHNT and CDR2 is YYREEE (reference sequence).

The rearrangement uses TRBV6-5 and TRBJ2-2; the D is unclear. The germline V and J ends were trimmed by 6 bases and 7 bases, with 6 bases remaining between them. This CDR3 region has 11 residues. Looked up from germline, CDR1 is MNHEY and CDR2 is SVGAGI. In DNA, the CDR3 is TGTGCCAGCAGCCCTTTCGGGGAGCTGTTTTTT. Translation: CASSPFGELFF.

The gene calls are TRBV5-6 and TRBJ2-5, with TRBD2 matching over 8 bases. This CDR3 is built from 15 residues. Germline V lookup: CDR1 SGHDT, CDR2 YYEEEE. The junction had 9 bases not matched to a gene; V was cut back by 3 bases and J by 5 bases. The CDR3 sequence: CASSSIGGALETQYF. Here the CDR3 DNA reads TGTGCCAGCAGCTCCATCGGGGGGGCGCTGGAGACCCAGTACTTC.

This clone was seen just once. The DNA for the CDR3 is TGTGCCAGCAGTTTCGGGTCTTACACCGGGGAGCTGTTTTTT. Translating it yields CASSFGSYTGELFF. V is TRBV6-5 and J is TRBJ2-2; D not certain. The ends were cut back, 4 bases at V and 3 bases at J, with 9 bases in the middle. This CDR3 has 14 amino acids. From germline, CDR1 is MNHEY and CDR2 SVGAGI.

V usage is TRBV25-1 and J usage is TRBJ1-1; 7 bases are a match to TRBD1. Germline loops: CDR1 MGHDK, CDR2 SYGVNS. There are 13 residues in the CDR3. V gave up 5 bases and J gave up 3 bases; unmatched junction bases: 3. CDR3 in DNA: TGTGCCAGCAGTACCACAGGGGACACTGAAGCTTTCTTT. Translating it yields CASSTTGDTEAFF.

This clone came up once. J is TRBJ2-7 and V is TRBV6-1; D is tentatively TRBD1 or TRBD2 (5 bases each). Germline V lookup: CDR1 MNHNS, CDR2 SASEGT. Trimming stripped 4 bases from V and 2 bases from J, with 15 bases between. The CDR3 is 15 residues long. CDR3 DNA sequence: TGTGCCAGCAGTGGGGTGGGACGGCGAACCTACGAGCAGTACTTC. Its translation: CASSGVGRRTYEQYF.

The chain couples TRBV11-1 to TRBJ2-7; D uncertain. V was pared by 2 bases and J by 2 bases, with 13 bases between. Looked up from germline, CDR1 is SGHAT and CDR2 is FQDESV (reference sequence). This CDR3 spans 15 amino acids. In DNA, the CDR3 is TGTGCCAGCAGCTTAAGCTCCGGTACAACCTACGAGCAGTACTTC. This translates into CASSLSSGTTYEQYF.

This sequence joins TRBV7-8 and TRBJ1-1, with D perhaps TRBD1 (6 bases). Looked up from germline, CDR1 is SGHVS and CDR2 is FQNEAQ. Trimming cost V 4 bases and J 7 bases, with 10 bases left between them. The CDR3 consists of 12 residues. The CDR3 DNA reads as TGTGCCAGCAGCTATCCGACAGGTGAAGCTTTCTTT. Translated, it gives CASSYPTGEAFF.